The 27 T cell receptor beta chains below come from one sample, sequenced in a study of CD8+CD57+ T cells in acquired aplastic anemia. Researchers used genomic DNA as the template to profile TCR beta VDJ and CDR3. MiXCR was run by TCRdb on the reads, yielding one entry per CDR3 protein. The sample lists 400,000 to 450,000 distinct CDR3 sequences; just under 70% were seen once. Material for sequencing was sorted CD4+, CD8+, or CD8+CD57+ T cells (not recorded which) from PBMCs. These receptors all come from a human donor in good health, serving as a control.

The genes are TRBV10-3 and TRBJ2-5; 15 bases match TRBD2. This CDR3 is 16 amino acids long. V was pared by 4 bases and J by 5 bases, with 5 bases of the junction left unmatched. Germline V gene lookup returns CDR1 ENHRY and CDR2 SYGVKD. The CDR3, as DNA: TGTGCCATCAGTGCGGGACTAGCGGGGGGTAGGGAGACCCAGTACTTC. It specifies CAISAGLAGGRETQYF.

Turning to this clonotype: The junction does not match germline at one end; this may be a read error. The genes are TRBV7-2 and TRBJ1-6; D is unresolved. The CDR3 extends over 14 amino acids. CDR1 is SGHTA and CDR2 is FQGNSA in the germline V gene. The CDR3 DNA is TGTGCCAGCAGCTTAGTCGGTAGCGGGTGGAGTAATGAGTTT. Protein: CASSLVGSGWSNEF. The variable domain in full, completed from reference TRBV7-2 and TRBJ1-6, reads GAGVSQSPSNKVTEKGKDVELRCDPISGHTALYWYRQSLGQGLEFLIYFQGNSAPDKSGLPSDRFSAERTGGSVSTLTIQRTQQEDSAVYLCASSLVGSGWSNEFGNGTRLTVT.

Concerning this clonotype itself: Sequence at one end of the junction differs from germline and may be a read error. V usage is TRBV19 and J usage is TRBJ1-3, with unresolved D. The CDR3 spans 14 residues. CDR1 is LNHDA, CDR2 SQIVND, per germline (reference sequence). CDR3 bases: TGTGCCAGCAGCTTAGCGGGAGGCGGAAACCCCCTGCATTTT. Translated, it gives CASSLAGGGNPLHF.

As concerns this clonotype: Because the CDR3's place on the DNA is in doubt, the DNA is left out and the CDR3 is given as listed by TCRdb. The chain is built from TRBV7-3 and TRBJ1-2. Germline CDR1 and CDR2: SGHTA and FQGTGA. The CDR3 is 15 amino acids in total, end residues counted. CDR3 protein: CATSLVDGEAYFCTF.

The chain has TRBV7-2 and TRBJ1-4, with D possibly matching TRBD1 (5 bases). CDR1 and CDR2 (germline): SGHTA, FQGNSA. The V end lost 4 bases, the J end lost 12 bases, and 21 bases lay between the germline ends. This CDR3 region has 15 residues. CDR3: CASSSDGATNYELFF. The DNA for the CDR3 is TGTGCCAGCAGCTCCGACGGGGCGACGAATTACGAACTGTTTTTT.

Notes on this clonotype: The final CDR3 position lacks the conserved phenylalanine or tryptophan, pointing to a likely read error. The DNA is omitted, as the CDR3 cannot be located on it reliably, and the CDR3 follows TCRdb's listing. V is TRBV7-3 and J is TRBJ1-1; whether TRBD1, the table's D call, matches the DNA was not checked. The V gene's germline CDR1 is SGHTA and CDR2 FQGTGA. Including both end residues, the CDR3 is 13 amino acids long. CDR3 loop: CASSLHRGQGPTC.

J is TRBJ2-5 and V is TRBV19, with D possibly matching TRBD2 (6 bases). This CDR3 spans 12 amino acids. V dropped 5 bases and J dropped 7 bases, with 11 bases sitting between them. Per germline, CDR1 LNHDA and CDR2 SQIVND (reference sequence). CDR3 in amino acids: CASSVLRGTQYF. The CDR3 DNA is TGTGCCAGTAGTGTTTTGCGGGGGACCCAGTACTTC.

On this clonotype itself: Without the conserved terminal phenylalanine or tryptophan, this CDR3 likely stems from a read error. V usage is TRBV7-9 and J usage is TRBJ1-1; D gene ambiguous. CDR3 length equals 12 residues. Germline loops: CDR1 SEHNR, CDR2 FQNEAQ (reference sequence). Trimming stripped 9 bases from V and 7 bases from J, with 15 bases between. CDR3 nucleotide sequence: TGTGCCAGTAGTTTGAACGGGAGTGAAGCTTTCCAT. Its protein is CASSLNGSEAFH.

A note on this clonotype: A much bigger clone sits one base away, suggesting this may be a read error. This chain connects TRBV9 to TRBJ1-4; D is perhaps TRBD1 (6 bases). The CDR3 runs to 14 residues. Germline CDR1 SGDLS, CDR2 YYNGEE. CDR3 protein: CASSVAGDGEKLLF. DNA for the CDR3: TGTGCCAGCAGCGTAGCAGGGGATGGTGAAAAACTGCTTTTT. Drawing the rest from reference TRBV9 and TRBJ1-4, the complete variable domain is DSGVTQTPKHLITATGQRVTLRCSPRSGDLSVYWYQQSLDQGLQFLIQYYNGEERAKGNILERFSAQQFPDLHSELNLSSLELGDSALYFCASSVAGDGEKLLFGSGTQLSVL.

This clonotype appeared a few times. This could be a read error, since a much larger clone is one nucleotide away. The CDR3 bases are TGTGCCAGCAGTTACGGACAGGGCGGGGAGGCCCAGTACTTC. Translation: CASSYGQGGEAQYF. V and J are TRBV6-5 and TRBJ2-5; 8 bases match TRBD1. J was trimmed by 9 bases and V by 2 bases; bases with no gene match: 8. There are 14 residues in the CDR3. Germline-derived CDR1 and CDR2 are MNHEY and SVGAGI.

The sample holds many counts of this clonotype. This rearrangement joins TRBV7-2 to TRBJ1-1; D may be TRBD1 (6 bases). Germline V gives CDR1 SGHTA, CDR2 FQGNSA. Trimming removed 1 base from V and 5 bases from J, with 8 bases in between. CDR3 size: 13 residues. The CDR3 nucleotides read TGTGCCAGCAGCTTAGGAGGGGGGACTGAAGCTTTCTTT. Residues: CASSLGGGTEAFF.

This clonotype occurred a few times. This chain connects TRBV29-1 to TRBJ2-5; D possibly corresponds to TRBD2 (6 bases). The CDR3 is made up of 13 amino acids. Germline CDR1 is SQVTM and CDR2 is ANQGSEA. CDR3 DNA sequence: TGCATGGGCTATGGGGACTTCCAAGAGACCCAGTACTTC. This encodes CMGYGDFQETQYF.

The J gene is TRBJ2-2, the V gene TRBV2, with 8 nucleotides matching TRBD2. The CDR3 runs 16 residues. From germline, CDR1 is SNHLY and CDR2 FYNNEI. The J segment lost 4 bases and the V segment lost 5 bases, leaving 9 bases of the junction unmatched. For the CDR3, the DNA is TGTGCCAGCAGTTTAGGAAGCGGGAGTGGCACCGGGGAGCTGTTTTTT. Translation: CASSLGSGSGTGELFF.

J is TRBJ2-3 and V is TRBV6-5, with 10 bases aligning to TRBD2. With 6 bases clipped from V and 0 bases from J, the junction kept 6 bases outside the gene matches. Germline V gene data show CDR1 as MNHEY and CDR2 as SVGAGI. The CDR3 is made up of 16 amino acids. The CDR3 nucleotides read TGTGCCAGCAGCTCAGGACTAGCGGCTAGCACAGATACGCAGTATTTT. It yields the protein CASSSGLAASTDTQYF.

This clonotype was observed many times. The rearrangement links TRBV15 to TRBJ1-6, with 9 bases that match TRBD1. J was trimmed by 7 bases and V by 5 bases; bases with no gene match: 9. The CDR3 extends over 16 amino acids. CDR1 and CDR2 from the germline V gene are LNHNV and YYDKDF (reference sequence). Written as DNA, the CDR3 is TGTGCCACCAGCTGGCCGGGACAGGGCCTCAATTCACCCCTCCACTTT. Translation: CATSWPGQGLNSPLHF.

V is TRBV2 and J is TRBJ2-7; 9 bases map to TRBD1. The V segment lost 7 bases and the J segment 10 bases; nucleotides outside the gene matches: 11. Germline CDR1 reads SNHLY; CDR2 reads FYNNEI. CDR3 length: 13 residues. CDR3 in amino acids: CASKDRGSYAQYF. DNA for the CDR3: TGTGCCAGCAAGGACAGGGGATCCTACGCCCAGTACTTC.

The chain joins TRBV15 to TRBJ2-5; D possibly corresponds to TRBD1 (6 bases). The DNA matches TRBJ1-2 better at its end, which makes the J call doubtful. Germline V gives CDR1 LNHNV, CDR2 YYDKDF (reference sequence). The CDR3 contains 15 residues. CDR3 region: CATSKGGGGGEGYTF. CDR3 DNA sequence: TGTGCCACCAGCAAAGGGGGGGGGGGGGGTGAGGGCTACACCTTC.

The V and J genes are TRBV11-1 and TRBJ1-3; no clear D. V lost 5 bases to trimming and J lost 3 bases, with 17 bases between them. This CDR3 is 16 amino acids long. Germline CDR1 and CDR2: SGHAT and FQDESV (reference sequence). For the CDR3, the DNA is TGTGCCAGCAGCCTTCCCGGCCAGGTCCTTGGAAACACCATATATTTT. Protein product: CASSLPGQVLGNTIYF.

The V gene is TRBV29-1, the J gene TRBJ2-1; TRBD2 matches at 9 bases. Germline values: CDR1 SQVTM, CDR2 ANQGSEA. This CDR3 has 15 amino acids. V lost 7 bases and J lost 5; bases outside the gene matches: 12. The CDR3 DNA follows: TGCAGCGCTGGGGCTAGCGGGGCGACAAACAATGAGCAGTTCTTC. It yields the protein CSAGASGATNNEQFF.

This clonotype was picked up a small number of times. The gene calls are TRBV27 and TRBJ1-2; 7 bases are a match to TRBD1. The CDR3 spans 13 residues. Unmatched junction bases numbered 6, after V lost 4 bases and J lost 7 bases. Germline loops: CDR1 MNHEY, CDR2 SMNVEV (reference sequence). The CDR3 nucleotides are TGTGCCAGCAGTTCTCTAACAGGGGTTGGCTACACCTTC. Amino acid sequence: CASSSLTGVGYTF.

The V gene is TRBV20-1, the J gene TRBJ2-7; the match to TRBD2 covers 7 bases. The V gene end was trimmed by 4 bases and the J gene end by 3 bases; junction bases not matched to a gene: 9. The CDR3 extends over 14 amino acids. The germline gives CDR1 DFQATT, CDR2 SNEGSKA (reference sequence). CDR3 in DNA: TGCAGTGCTATTCCGGGACTAACAAACTACGAGCAGTACTTC. Protein: CSAIPGLTNYEQYF.

Concerning this clonotype: A read error may account for a junction end that differs from germline. This chain uses TRBV20-1 with TRBJ1-6, with no clear D. The CDR3 covers 12 residues. The germline V gene encodes CDR1 DFQATT and CDR2 SNEGSKA (reference sequence). CDR3 nucleotide sequence: TGCAGTGCTAGGAGGTTACATTCGCCCCTCCACTTT. It codes for CSARRLHSPLHF.

Comment on this clonotype: Given the absence of the conserved phenylalanine or tryptophan at the CDR3 end, a read error is likely. The limits of the CDR3 on the DNA are not certain, so only TCRdb's listed CDR3 is given. This chain links TRBV2 with TRBJ1-2. The CDR3 is 14 residues long, ends included. The germline V gene has CDR1 SNHLY and CDR2 FYNNEI. The chain's CDR3 is CASSEVGPEPSYNV.

The chain couples TRBV5-5 to TRBJ1-4; a weak D match, TRBD1 (5 bases). Trimming stripped 0 bases from V and 0 bases from J, with 15 bases between. The CDR3 runs to 18 residues. Germline loops: CDR1 SGHKS, CDR2 YYEKEE (reference sequence). This CDR3 reads CASSLGPQGGATNEKLFF. In nucleotides, the CDR3 is TGTGCCAGCAGCTTGGGCCCGCAGGGAGGGGCAACTAATGAAAAACTGTTTTTT.

Regarding this clonotype: At one boundary the junction diverges from the germline segment, which might be a read error. The chain links TRBV7-2 to TRBJ1-2; a possible D gene is TRBD1 (5 bases). The CDR3 length is 15 residues. CDR1 SGHTA and CDR2 FQGNSA come from the germline V gene. The CDR3 coding sequence is TGTGCCAGCAGCTTGGGAGGGGATTTTGGGTATGGCTACACCTTT. Translated, it gives CASSLGGDFGYGYTF.

Notes on this clonotype: This may arise from a read error, as a much more abundant clone is one base away. This chain connects TRBV12-3 or TRBV12-4 to TRBJ2-5; either TRBD1 or TRBD2 may fit D (5 bases each). This CDR3 is 14 amino acids long. In DNA, the CDR3 is TGTGCTAGAAGCCAGGGTAAACCCCTGGGGGCCCAGTACTTC. It specifies CARSQGKPLGAQYF.

Remarks on this clonotype: The junction departs from germline at one end; a sequencing error may be responsible. V usage is TRBV7-2 and J usage is TRBJ2-2, with 10 bases aligning to TRBD2. This CDR3 spans 17 amino acids. Germline V gene data show CDR1 as SGHTA and CDR2 as FQGNSA. The CDR3 loop is CASSQRSGGDLPGELFF. In DNA, the CDR3 is TGTGCCAGCAGCCAAAGGAGCGGGGGGGATCTCCCCGGAGAGCTGTTTTTT.